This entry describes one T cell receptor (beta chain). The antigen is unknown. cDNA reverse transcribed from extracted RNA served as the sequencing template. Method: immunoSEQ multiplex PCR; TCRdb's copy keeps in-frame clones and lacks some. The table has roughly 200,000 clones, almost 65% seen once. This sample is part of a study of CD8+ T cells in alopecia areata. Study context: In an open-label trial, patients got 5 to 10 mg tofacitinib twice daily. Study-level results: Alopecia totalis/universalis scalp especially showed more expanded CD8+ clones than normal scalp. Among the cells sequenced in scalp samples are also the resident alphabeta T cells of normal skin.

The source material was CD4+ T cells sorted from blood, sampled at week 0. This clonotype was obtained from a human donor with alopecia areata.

CDR3 residues: CASSTRDGSNYGYTF. Written as DNA, the CDR3 is TGTGCCAGCAGCACCCGGGACGGTTCTAACTATGGCTACACCTTC. The rearrangement links TRBV9 to TRBJ1-2, with D perhaps TRBD1 (5 bases). The CDR3 is 15 residues long. The V end was cut by 4 bases, the J end by 0 bases, with 13 bases between. Germline values: CDR1 SGDLS, CDR2 YYNGEE. Drawing the rest from reference TRBV9 and TRBJ1-2, the complete variable domain is DSGVTQTPKHLITATGQRVTLRCSPRSGDLSVYWYQQSLDQGLQFLIQYYNGEERAKGNILERFSAQQFPDLHSELNLSSLELGDSALYFCASSTRDGSNYGYTFGSGTRLTVV.